This T cell receptor beta chain was obtained from a study of blood T cell repertoires in COVID-19. Enrolled during active infection, Seattle patients were then followed longitudinally. V was trimmed by 5 bases and J by 0 bases, leaving 7 bases between them. Germline V gene data show CDR1 as SEHNR and CDR2 as FQNEAQ (reference sequence). The CDR3 covers 14 residues. Per the original methods: Reference gene primer amplification gave estimated nucleated cell counts. Assay: immunoSEQ multiplex PCR; the TCRdb copy retains only in-frame clones and omits some. V and J calls and clone size are as listed in that table; D and trimming were resolved from the DNA. Found here are roughly 150,000 clones, roughly 93% of them singletons; the top ten hold roughly 5%.

The chain couples TRBV7-9 to TRBJ1-4, with unresolved D. Sequencing was done on a sample of peripheral blood. The receptor was derived from a man between 18 and 29 years old with COVID-19, enrolled during active disease. CDR3 amino acids: CASSPVATNEKLFF. CDR3 in DNA: TGTGCCAGCAGCCCCGTAGCAACTAATGAAAAACTGTTTTTT.